This TCR beta chain stems from a study of PD-L1 blockade in urothelial cancer. Study overall: Male patients with bladder-origin urothelial cancer numbered twenty-five of 29. Chemotherapy regimens numbering 0 to 3 had been given to patients.

TCRdb's copy holds only in-frame clones and misses some; the assay was immunoSEQ multiplex PCR. The repertoire holds under 120,000 clones, with around 85% as singletons. Germline loops: CDR1 LNHDA, CDR2 SQIVND (reference sequence). The CDR3 extends over 15 amino acids. V lost 1 base to trimming and J lost 6 bases, with 13 bases between them. Source: PBMCs, taken around atezolizumab (anti-PD-L1) treatment. The V gene is TRBV19, the J gene TRBJ1-5; D uncertain. This clonotype was obtained from a man between 50 and 59 years old with urothelial cancer. The CDR3 DNA sequence: TGTGCCAGTAGTATAGGTGCAACCGGAGGTCAGCCCCAGCATTTT. As protein: CASSIGATGGQPQHF.